This T cell receptor beta chain was sequenced for a study of blood T cells in healthy people across ages. Study at large: Every two T cells gave about one barcoded beta molecule via template switching. Study-level points and caveats: The recorded TCR beta diversity per million T cells decreased in a roughly linear manner with age.

The second PCR ran 7 to 11 cycles with a sample-barcoded 5' primer and J-beta primers. Each cDNA was tagged by a template-switch adaptor containing 12 random nucleotides. TCRdb ran MiXCR on the 5' RACE reads and lists one entry per CDR3 protein. The repertoire holds about 1.8 million distinct CDR3 sequences, with roughly 50% as singletons. Germline loops: CDR1 SEHNR, CDR2 FQNEAQ (reference sequence). The CDR3 length is 15 residues. Between the trimmed V and J ends, which lost 2 bases and 4 bases, there was a span of 14 bases. This clonotype occurred a few times. Its antigen is not known. The gene calls are TRBV7-9 and TRBJ1-2; D possibly corresponds to TRBD1 (6 bases). The TCR comes from a woman aged 40 to 49 in good health. The sample consisted of blood. The CDR3 region is CASSLTSWDTYGYTF. The CDR3 region has the DNA TGTGCCAGCAGCTTAACTTCGTGGGACACCTATGGCTACACCTTC.